This TCR beta chain was captured by sequencing in a study of control samples from healthy donors and cancer patients. Data came from immunoSEQ multiplex PCR; TCRdb stores just in-frame clones and leaves some out. The sample gives roughly 130,000 clones, approximately 94% of which show up once; less than 4% is in the top ten. Germline V gene data show CDR1 as SGHRS and CDR2 as YFSETQ. The CDR3 is 13 residues long. Trimming removed 2 bases at V and 0 bases at J, with 5 bases between. J is TRBJ1-1 and V is TRBV5-1, with no clear D. Input material: blood. This sequence originates from a man younger than 45 in good health. The CDR3 region is CASSFQVNTEAFF. The CDR3 nucleotides read TGCGCCAGCAGCTTTCAGGTGAACACTGAAGCTTTCTTT.